This record concerns one T cell receptor beta chain sequence. This clone has just a few counts. It has no known antigen specificity. No qualities accompany the bases; no much larger clone lies one base away. This sample stems from a study of T cell repertoires in urothelial bladder cancer (dated 2019 in TCRdb). With regard to the full study: Of the approximately twelve resected lesions, three were clinical stage cT0, three were cTa, three were cT1, and three were cT2 or greater. The study compared TCR repertoire clonality in bladder tumors with that in benign bladder inflammation. A total of approximately eleven resected bladder lesions, made up of urothelial carcinoma (UC+) and benign (UC-) specimens, were studied. Around 13 patients with bladder lesions who were undergoing transurethral resection were prospectively identified. Study-wide conclusions, independent of this receptor: In carcinoma specimens a single T-cell clone made up as much as 17% of infiltrating lymphocytes, compared with roughly 1.9% in benign specimens. A median tumor infiltrating lymphocyte percentage of about 1.8% was observed in carcinoma specimens, compared with 9.5% to 15% in benign specimens. Urothelial carcinoma specimens contained fewer T cells than benign specimens, with a median of around 5,600 versus 24,000.

Resected bladder lesions that lacked urothelial carcinoma were classed as benign (UC-) specimens. Bladder lesion specimens were obtained at transurethral resection and were stored at -80C. DNA was isolated from bladder specimens obtained during transurethral resection. The TCR beta chain CDR3 region was sequenced with the immunoSEQ assay. Regarding the original processing steps: For every specimen, the T-cell fraction, clonal dominance and maximum TCR clone frequency were calculated. In its TCRdb copy, this immuneACCESS table keeps in-frame sequences only and misses some clones. Where compared with another copy, unresolved V genes explain less than half of these, and the others have no known cause. V, J and clone size derive from that table, while D and trimming were established from the DNA sequence. Counted in this sample were 9,500 to 13,000 clones; about two thirds of them appeared once. In total, the top ten clones hold 5.5% to 7% of the sample.

At the junction V is shortened by 4 bases and J by 7 bases, with 18 bases in between. From the germline V gene, CDR1 is SGHDT and CDR2 is YYEEEE. From cysteine to phenylalanine, the CDR3 is 15 amino acids long. CDR3 DNA is the only sequence kept; it has 45 bases, read in frame from the first base. The TCR was taken from a human donor with a benign inflammatory bladder lesion. The chain links TRBV5-6 with TRBJ2-1, with TRBD2 perhaps the D gene, on 6 matching bases. The sample was tumor-infiltrating cells from bladder cancer. The CDR3 here reads CASSPRLAVGNEQFF. The nucleotides read TGTGCCAGCAGCCCGAGATTAGCGGTGGGGAATGAGCAGTTCTTC.